Listed here are 30 T cell receptor beta chains from one sample, sequenced in a study of cytomegalovirus exposure and HLA in healthy donors. It was with 60 Vbeta and 13 Jbeta primers that the PCR ran. Only in-frame clones appear in the TCRdb table, and some are missing; sequencing was by immunoSEQ multiplex PCR. The sample lists 18,000 or so clones, 75% occurring once. Sequencing was done on a sample of PBMCs. The receptor source for this set is a man aged 18 to 29 in good health and CMV-seronegative.

The chain joins TRBV6-5 to TRBJ1-3, with 7 positions matching TRBD1. The V segment lost 6 bases and the J segment 0 bases; nucleotides outside the gene matches: 5. Germline V CDR1 and CDR2: MNHEY, SVGAGI. The CDR3 is 15 amino acids. The CDR3 sequence is CASSRQGHSGNTIYF. Written as DNA, the CDR3 is TGTGCCAGCAGCCGACAGGGCCACTCTGGAAACACCATATATTTT.

This clone was seen more than once but under ten times. The CDR3 region is CASSELGDISEAFF. The CDR3 DNA reads TGTGCCAGCAGTGAACTCGGAGATATCTCTGAAGCTTTCTTT. The J gene is TRBJ1-1, the V gene TRBV6-1; no definite D call. V shed 2 bases and J shed 6 bases, with 13 bases lying between them. CDR3 length: 14 amino acids. Looked up from germline, CDR1 is MNHNS and CDR2 is SASEGT.

This rearrangement joins TRBV30 to TRBJ2-1; 9 bases are shared with TRBD1. Trimming at V came to 1 base and at J to 1 base, leaving 8 bases not matched to a gene. The length of the CDR3 is 17 residues. Germline assignment: CDR1 GTSNPN and CDR2 SVGIG (reference sequence). CDR3 nucleotide sequence: TGTGCCTGGAGTGCGGGACAGGGCTCATTGTCCTACAATGAGCAGTTCTTC. Protein sequence: CAWSAGQGSLSYNEQFF.

The genes are TRBV30 and TRBJ2-3; TRBD2 is a possible D gene (5 bases). This CDR3 spans 13 amino acids. Looked up from germline, CDR1 is GTSNPN and CDR2 is SVGIG (reference sequence). V gave up 2 bases and J gave up 4 bases, with 10 bases separating them. CDR3 nucleotides: TGTGCCTGGAGTCCCGGACTGGCAGATACGCAGTATTTT. Its translation is CAWSPGLADTQYF.

This clone was recorded a few times. The chain uses TRBV7-8 and TRBJ2-7, with 9 bases identical to TRBD2. CDR3 length equals 14 residues. Trimming took 1 base from V and 4 from J; bases not matched to a gene: 2. The germline V gene encodes CDR1 SGHVS and CDR2 FQNEAQ. As DNA, the CDR3 is TGTGCCAGCAGCTTAGGGCTAGCGGGATACGAGCAGTACTTC. Residues: CASSLGLAGYEQYF. The full variable domain, completed using reference TRBV7-8 and TRBJ2-7, is GAGVSQSPRYKVAKRGQDVALRCDPISGHVSLFWYQQALGQGPEFLTYFQNEAQLDKSGLPSDRFFAERPEGSVSTLKIQRTQQEDSAVYLCASSLGLAGYEQYFGPGTRLTVT.

The J gene is TRBJ2-7, the V gene TRBV6-1; TRBD1 agrees at 10 bases. CDR1 and CDR2 (germline): MNHNS, SASEGT. The CDR3 length is 15 residues. V dropped 5 bases and J dropped 5; count of bases not matched to a gene: 9. CDR3: CASSFTGTGVDEQYF. CDR3 DNA sequence: TGTGCCAGCAGTTTCACCGGGACAGGGGTCGACGAGCAGTACTTC.

The CDR3 loop reads CASSPRDINQPQHF. In DNA, the CDR3 is TGTGCCAGCAGCCCTCGGGACATCAATCAGCCCCAGCATTTT. The chain couples TRBV9 to TRBJ1-5; the D gene is possibly TRBD1 (6 bases). Germline assignment: CDR1 SGDLS and CDR2 YYNGEE. The CDR3 loop spans 14 amino acids. V was cut by 4 bases and J by 3 bases, with 11 bases left in between.

This clone appeared once. This chain connects TRBV30 to TRBJ1-6; D is unresolved. The CDR3 runs to 12 residues. Germline values: CDR1 GTSNPN, CDR2 SVGIG (reference sequence). V was cut by 0 bases and J by 14 bases, with 11 bases left in between. CDR3 DNA: TGTGCCTGGAGTGTATCGGGTGGATCCCTCCACTTT. Translation: CAWSVSGGSLHF.

V gene TRBV6-5 combines with J gene TRBJ2-3; 11 nucleotides line up with TRBD1. V shed 2 bases, J shed 6 bases, and the junction held 4 bases outside the gene matches. The CDR3 is made up of 15 amino acids. The V gene's germline CDR1 is MNHEY and CDR2 SVGAGI. The CDR3 region has the DNA TGTGCCAGCAGTTACCTGGACAGGGGGCTCGATACGCAGTATTTT. Its translation is CASSYLDRGLDTQYF.

This chain joins TRBV30 and TRBJ2-7; 7 nucleotides line up with TRBD1. The CDR3 contains 17 residues. Germline CDR1 reads GTSNPN; CDR2 reads SVGIG (reference sequence). V trimming: 3 bases; J trimming: 3 bases; junction bases outside the gene matches: 17. The CDR3 loop is CAWSLMTLGTAIYEQYF. For the CDR3, the DNA is TGTGCCTGGAGCCTTATGACTTTGGGGACAGCCATCTACGAGCAGTACTTC.

The chain couples TRBV10-3 to TRBJ1-1, with D possibly matching TRBD1 (6 bases). Looked up from germline, CDR1 is ENHRY and CDR2 is SYGVKD. V dropped 4 bases and J dropped 3 bases, with 12 bases sitting between them. CDR3 size: 14 residues. CDR3 in DNA: TGTGCCATCAGTGCAAGGGGGAGGGACACTGAAGCTTTCTTT. Its translation is CAISARGRDTEAFF.

The rearrangement links TRBV6-5 to TRBJ1-1, with D unresolved. The CDR3 contains 15 residues. Trimming left V 6 bases short and J 5 bases short, with 19 bases between. Per germline, CDR1 MNHEY and CDR2 SVGAGI. The CDR3 is CASSLSGIKRTEAFF. Here the CDR3 DNA reads TGTGCCAGCAGCCTATCCGGGATCAAAAGAACTGAAGCTTTCTTT.

The chain joins TRBV4-3 to TRBJ1-1, with D perhaps TRBD1 (5 bases). This CDR3 has 15 residues. Trimming stripped 0 bases from V and 5 bases from J, with 13 bases between. The germline gives CDR1 LGHNA, CDR2 YSLEER. DNA of the CDR3: TGCGCCAGCAGCCAAGATACGGGACGGGGGACTGAAGCTTTCTTT. It translates to CASSQDTGRGTEAFF.

The CDR3 DNA reads TGTGCCTGGGGGAGGGGGACGAGCTCCTACGAGCAGTACTTC. Its protein is CAWGRGTSSYEQYF. This chain uses TRBV30 with TRBJ2-7; weak D call: TRBD2 (7 bases). V dropped 5 bases and J dropped 0 bases, with 14 bases sitting between them. This CDR3 comprises 14 residues. Germline V lookup: CDR1 GTSNPN, CDR2 SVGIG (reference sequence). Full variable domain (rest looked up from reference TRBV30 and TRBJ2-7): SQTIHQWPATLVQPVGSPLSLECTVEGTSNPNLYWYRQAAGRGLQLLFYSVGIGQISSEVPQNLSASRPQDRQFILSSKKLLLSDSGFYLCAWGRGTSSYEQYFGPGTRLTVT.

The genes are TRBV6-1 and TRBJ1-5; the D is unclear. The CDR3 extends over 13 amino acids. The germline V gene has CDR1 MNHNS and CDR2 SASEGT. V was clipped by 0 bases and J by 5 bases, with 5 bases between them. This CDR3 reads CASSEAFDQPQHF. For the CDR3, the DNA is TGTGCCAGCAGTGAAGCGTTCGATCAGCCCCAGCATTTT.

The chain recombines TRBV27 with TRBJ1-1, with D perhaps TRBD1 (5 bases). Germline assignment: CDR1 MNHEY and CDR2 SMNVEV (reference sequence). Trimming removed 6 bases at V and 2 bases at J, with 13 bases between. The CDR3 is 14 amino acids. The CDR3 spells CASSPIGGNTEAFF. The CDR3 DNA is TGTGCCAGCAGCCCTATCGGGGGAAACACTGAAGCTTTCTTT.

The chain is built from TRBV4-2 and TRBJ2-5; D might be TRBD2 (6 bases). From germline, CDR1 is LGHNA and CDR2 YNFKEQ. The CDR3 loop spans 14 amino acids. Trimming took off 0 bases at V and 6 bases at J, with 11 bases between the two ends. The CDR3 sequence is CASSQDRRVKTQYF. CDR3 nucleotide sequence: TGTGCCAGCAGCCAAGATAGGAGGGTTAAGACCCAGTACTTC.

This clone is medium-sized. The chain joins TRBV6-5 to TRBJ1-1; D gene uncertain. Between the trimmed V and J ends, which lost 5 bases and 2 bases, there was a span of 12 bases. The CDR3 is 14 residues long. Germline CDR1 MNHEY, CDR2 SVGAGI. CDR3 DNA sequence: TGTGCCAGCAGTCCTCGACACCCAAACACTGAAGCTTTCTTT. Residues: CASSPRHPNTEAFF.

The chain recombines TRBV30 with TRBJ1-2; tentatively, D is TRBD1 (5 bases). V was cut by 2 bases and J by 7 bases, with 20 bases left in between. The CDR3 loop spans 15 amino acids. Germline V gene lookup returns CDR1 GTSNPN and CDR2 SVGIG (reference sequence). As DNA, the CDR3 is TGTGCCTGGAGTCCCACTGCGGGGCAGGGCTCTGGCTACACCTTC. Translating gives CAWSPTAGQGSGYTF.

CDR3 nucleotides: TGTGCCAGCAGCCTACAGGGATTCTATGGCTACACCTTC. As protein: CASSLQGFYGYTF. The V gene is TRBV14, the J gene TRBJ1-2; weak D call: TRBD1 (6 bases). The germline V gene has CDR1 SGHDN and CDR2 FVKESK. This CDR3 contains 13 residues. V was cut by 4 bases and J by 4 bases, with 10 bases left in between. The entire variable domain, with the rest obtained from reference TRBV14 and TRBJ1-2, is as follows: EAGVTQFPSHSVIEKGQTVTLRCDPISGHDNLYWYRRVMGKEIKFLLHFVKESKQDESGMPNNRFLAERTGGTYSTLKVQPAELEDSGVYFCASSLQGFYGYTFGSGTRLTVV.

Concerning this clone: This CDR3 is also generated by other DNA sequences in the sample. The chain combines TRBV13 with TRBJ2-5; possible D gene TRBD1, 6 bases. Germline CDR1 reads PRHDT; CDR2 reads FYEKMQ (reference sequence). The CDR3 extends over 13 amino acids. The V end was cut by 3 bases, the J end by 5 bases, with 10 bases between. The CDR3 coding sequence is TGTGCCAGCAGCTTGGGACACCCGGAGACCCAGTACTTC. It codes for CASSLGHPETQYF.

The J gene is TRBJ1-1, the V gene TRBV5-6; possibly TRBD1 for D (6 bases). CDR1 SGHDT and CDR2 YYEEEE come from the germline V gene. The V end lost 4 bases, the J end lost 5 bases, and 12 bases lay between the germline ends. CDR3 length: 13 residues. Written as DNA, the CDR3 is TGTGCCAGCAGCCTACAGGGAGGGACTGAAGCTTTCTTT. As protein: CASSLQGGTEAFF.

This clone was detected only once. The CDR3 nucleotides read TGTGCCAGCAGTACAGGGGGCATTGGCACAGATACGCAGTATTTT. Its protein is CASSTGGIGTDTQYF. The rearrangement uses TRBV6-5 and TRBJ2-3; 9 nucleotides agree with TRBD1. The CDR3 is made up of 15 amino acids. Germline V gene lookup returns CDR1 MNHEY and CDR2 SVGAGI. V shed 5 bases, J shed 1 base, and the junction held 4 bases outside the gene matches.

This clone showed up just a few times. This rearrangement joins TRBV6-5 to TRBJ1-1; TRBD1 aligns across 9 bases. The CDR3 has 14 residues. CDR1 and CDR2 (germline): MNHEY, SVGAGI. With 6 bases clipped from V and 1 base from J, the junction kept 3 bases outside the gene matches. CDR3 sequence (DNA): TGTGCCAGCAGCCGGGGACAGGGGAACACTGAAGCTTTCTTT. Residues: CASSRGQGNTEAFF.

The V call is TRBV30, the J call TRBJ2-7, with D possibly matching TRBD1 (6 bases). This CDR3 contains 11 residues. Germline V gives CDR1 GTSNPN, CDR2 SVGIG (reference sequence). Trimming removed 7 bases at V and 9 bases at J, with 16 bases between. CDR3 DNA: TGTGCCTACCAGACCGGACAGCTGCAGTACTTC. Translated, it gives CAYQTGQLQYF.

The chain carries TRBV10-3 and TRBJ1-1; 7 positions match TRBD1. The CDR3 has 14 amino acids. J was trimmed by 2 bases and V by 6 bases; bases with no gene match: 6. Germline V gene sequence: CDR1 ENHRY, CDR2 SYGVKD. The CDR3 nucleotides read TGTGCCATCAGAGAGACAGGGAGTAACACTGAAGCTTTCTTT. This sequence encodes CAIRETGSNTEAFF.

The chain links TRBV7-9 to TRBJ1-2; the D is unclear. V was cut by 2 bases and J by 0 bases, with 7 bases left in between. There are 14 residues in the CDR3. In germline, CDR1 is SEHNR, CDR2 FQNEAQ (reference sequence). CDR3 nucleotides: TGTGCCAGCAGCTTAATCGGTGCTAACTATGGCTACACCTTC. Translating it yields CASSLIGANYGYTF. The full variable domain, completed using reference TRBV7-9 and TRBJ1-2, is DTGVSQNPRHKITKRGQNVTFRCDPISEHNRLYWYRQTLGQGPEFLTYFQNEAQLEKSRLLSDRFSAERPKGSFSTLEIQRTEQGDSAMYLCASSLIGANYGYTFGSGTRLTVV.

The chain recombines TRBV5-1 with TRBJ1-1, with D tentatively TRBD1 (5 bases). Germline CDR1 reads SGHRS; CDR2 reads YFSETQ. The germline V and J ends were trimmed by 3 bases and 3 bases, with 12 bases remaining between them. There are 14 residues in the CDR3. The CDR3: CASSYRPDYTEAFF. The CDR3 DNA reads as TGCGCCAGCAGCTACAGGCCAGACTACACTGAAGCTTTCTTT.

This clone was seen more than once but under ten times. The chain carries TRBV30 and TRBJ1-2, with TRBD1 matching 9 bases. CDR3 length: 14 amino acids. J lost 8 bases, V lost 2 bases, and 9 bases had no gene match. Germline V gene lookup returns CDR1 GTSNPN and CDR2 SVGIG (reference sequence). CDR3 residues: CAWSFSGTGIGYTF. In DNA form, the CDR3 reads TGTGCCTGGAGTTTCTCTGGGACAGGGATCGGCTACACCTTC. Full variable domain (remainder filled in from reference TRBV30 and TRBJ1-2): SQTIHQWPATLVQPVGSPLSLECTVEGTSNPNLYWYRQAAGRGLQLLFYSVGIGQISSEVPQNLSASRPQDRQFILSSKKLLLSDSGFYLCAWSFSGTGIGYTFGSGTRLTVV.

This clone was counted a single time. The chain employs TRBV5-4 and TRBJ2-5, with a tentative D call TRBD2 (7 bases). The ends were cut back, 4 bases at V and 5 bases at J, with 12 bases in the middle. This CDR3 has 13 amino acids. CDR1 and CDR2 (germline): SGHNT, YYREEE (reference sequence). The chain's CDR3 is CASSDGGRETQYF. The CDR3 DNA is TGTGCCAGCAGCGACGGGGGGCGGGAGACCCAGTACTTC.